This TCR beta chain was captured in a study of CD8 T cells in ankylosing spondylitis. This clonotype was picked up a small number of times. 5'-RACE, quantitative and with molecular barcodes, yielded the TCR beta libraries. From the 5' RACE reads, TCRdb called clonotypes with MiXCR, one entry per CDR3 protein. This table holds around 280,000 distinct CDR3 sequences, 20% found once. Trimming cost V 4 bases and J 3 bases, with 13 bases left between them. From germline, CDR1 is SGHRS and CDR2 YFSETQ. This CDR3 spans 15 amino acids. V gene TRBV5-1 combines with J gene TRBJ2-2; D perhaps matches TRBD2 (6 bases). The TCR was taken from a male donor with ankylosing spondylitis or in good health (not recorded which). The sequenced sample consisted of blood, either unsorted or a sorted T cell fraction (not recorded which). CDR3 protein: CASSHPGADTGELFF. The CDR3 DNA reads TGCGCCAGCAGCCATCCGGGAGCCGACACCGGGGAGCTGTTTTTT.